This passage covers 24 T cell receptor beta chains from one sample sequenced in a study of T cell responses to AZD1222 COVID-19 vaccine. Here immunoSEQ multiplex PCR was the method, and the copy in TCRdb shows in-frame clones only, minus some. The sample yields roughly 200,000 clones, approximately 94% seen once. Sample: peripheral blood, taken 28 days after the second dose of the MenACWY control vaccine. The receptor source for this set is an adult who received the MenACWY meningococcal vaccine as a control.

The chain links TRBV5-1 to TRBJ1-3, with a weak D call TRBD1 (5 bases). CDR3 size: 17 residues. Germline V gene lookup returns CDR1 SGHRS and CDR2 YFSETQ. V lost 0 bases to trimming and J lost 4 bases, with 17 bases between them. CDR3 sequence reads: CASSLVTLTGGGNTIYF. The CDR3 DNA sequence: TGCGCCAGCAGCTTGGTAACCCTGACGGGGGGAGGAAACACCATATATTTT.

This chain links TRBV10-3 with TRBJ1-6; TRBD1 matches at 7 bases. Germline assignment: CDR1 ENHRY and CDR2 SYGVKD. The junction had 9 bases not matched to a gene; V was cut back by 0 bases and J by 4 bases. The CDR3 totals 18 residues. This chain's CDR3 is CAISESPPTGRYNSPLHF. Here the CDR3 DNA reads TGTGCCATCAGTGAGTCCCCCCCGACAGGGCGGTATAATTCACCCCTCCACTTT.

The chain has TRBV9 and TRBJ2-2; unclear D gene. Germline loops: CDR1 SGDLS, CDR2 YYNGEE. V was shortened by 3 bases and J by 7 bases, with 13 bases between the two germline ends. The length of the CDR3 is 14 residues. The CDR3 nucleotides are TGTGCCAGCAGCGGGGCCGGACCCATCGGGGAGCTGTTTTTT. Translation gives CASSGAGPIGELFF. Full variable domain (outside the CDR3, taken from reference TRBV9 and TRBJ2-2): DSGVTQTPKHLITATGQRVTLRCSPRSGDLSVYWYQQSLDQGLQFLIQYYNGEERAKGNILERFSAQQFPDLHSELNLSSLELGDSALYFCASSGAGPIGELFFGEGSRLTVL.

The chain uses TRBV5-4 and TRBJ1-2; tentatively, D is TRBD1 (6 bases). The V gene lost 4 bases and the J gene lost 2 bases, with 15 bases spanning the gap. CDR1 and CDR2 (germline): SGHNT, YYREEE (reference sequence). This CDR3 contains 15 residues. CDR3: CASSPNRERNYGYTF. The CDR3 nucleotides read TGTGCCAGCAGCCCGAACAGGGAGCGGAACTATGGCTACACCTTC. Full variable domain (missing parts from reference TRBV5-4 and TRBJ1-2): ETGVTQSPTHLIKTRGQQVTLRCSSQSGHNTVSWYQQALGQGPQFIFQYYREEENGRGNFPPRFSGLQFPNYSSELNVNALELDDSALYLCASSPNRERNYGYTFGSGTRLTVV.

The chain uses TRBV29-1 and TRBJ2-7; TRBD1 matches 10 bases. Germline CDR1 and CDR2: SQVTM and ANQGSEA. The CDR3 is 14 amino acids. V trimming: 2 bases; J trimming: 3 bases; junction bases outside the gene matches: 4. The CDR3 DNA sequence: TGCAGCGTTGAATTCGGGGACAGGGGCTACGAGCAGTACTTC. It codes for CSVEFGDRGYEQYF.

The chain carries TRBV7-9 and TRBJ2-7; TRBD1 agrees at 10 bases. The CDR3 loop spans 15 amino acids. Per germline, CDR1 SEHNR and CDR2 FQNEAQ (reference sequence). The V and J ends lost 5 bases and 6 bases, in that order; junction bases with no gene match: 10. CDR3 sequence (DNA): TGTGCCAGCAGCACGGGACAGGGGCCGTCCGGCGAGCAGTACTTC. This gives the protein CASSTGQGPSGEQYF.

The J gene is TRBJ2-1, the V gene TRBV6-5; no definite D call. This CDR3 spans 10 amino acids. Germline CDR1 MNHEY, CDR2 SVGAGI. Deletions cut 8 bases from V and 9 bases from J, with 8 bases between. CDR3 sequence (DNA): TGTGCCAGCCAAGGCGCTGAGCAGTTCTTC. Encoded protein: CASQGAEQFF.

This chain links TRBV7-9 with TRBJ2-3; the D gene is possibly TRBD2 (6 bases). From germline, CDR1 is SEHNR and CDR2 FQNEAQ (reference sequence). The CDR3 is 16 amino acids. The V and J ends lost 6 bases and 0 bases respectively, with 16 bases between them. In nucleotides, the CDR3 is TGTGCCAGCAGAACCGGGCCGGGACTTAGCACAGATACGCAGTATTTT. Translation gives CASRTGPGLSTDTQYF. Full variable domain (missing parts from reference TRBV7-9 and TRBJ2-3): DTGVSQNPRHKITKRGQNVTFRCDPISEHNRLYWYRQTLGQGPEFLTYFQNEAQLEKSRLLSDRFSAERPKGSFSTLEIQRTEQGDSAMYLCASRTGPGLSTDTQYFGPGTRLTVL.

This chain links TRBV30 with TRBJ2-7; D is unclear. Trimming shortened V by 5 bases and J by 5 bases, and 10 bases separated the two germline ends. This CDR3 is 11 amino acids long. Germline V gene sequence: CDR1 GTSNPN, CDR2 SVGIG (reference sequence). CDR3 loop: CAWGRAHEQYF. The CDR3 DNA follows: TGTGCCTGGGGTAGGGCCCACGAGCAGTACTTC.

In its sample, this clone was seen a few times. This rearrangement joins TRBV7-2 to TRBJ1-1; a weak D match, TRBD1 (6 bases). The V end was cut by 5 bases, the J end by 4 bases, with 20 bases between. The CDR3 totals 16 residues. Germline CDR1 and CDR2: SGHTA and FQGNSA. The CDR3 nucleotides are TGTGCCAGCAGCCCCATGGGGGGGGCGTCGGTCACTGAAGCTTTCTTT. Its protein product is CASSPMGGASVTEAFF.

This clone is a singleton in its sample. The J gene is TRBJ2-5, the V gene TRBV15; 10 nucleotides agree with TRBD2. The CDR3 consists of 15 residues. The V gene's germline CDR1 is LNHNV and CDR2 YYDKDF (reference sequence). The junction had 7 bases not matched to a gene; V was cut back by 5 bases and J by 4 bases. CDR3 DNA: TGTGCCACCAGCGGGGGACTAGCGCCTTCAGAGACCCAGTACTTC. This encodes CATSGGLAPSETQYF.

V gene TRBV4-2 combines with J gene TRBJ1-1, with 7 bases identical to TRBD1. Germline V gene lookup returns CDR1 LGHNA and CDR2 YNFKEQ. The CDR3 sequence is 16 residues long. Germline trimming cut 0 bases from V and 4 bases from J; bases unmatched to any gene: 8. The CDR3 reads CASSQDTGEVGTEAFF. In DNA, the CDR3 is TGTGCCAGCAGCCAAGATACAGGGGAGGTGGGCACTGAAGCTTTCTTT.

The J gene is TRBJ2-7, the V gene TRBV5-1; D is ambiguous. Trimming cost V 4 bases and J 4 bases, with 9 bases left between them. The CDR3 runs to 12 residues. The germline V gene has CDR1 SGHRS and CDR2 YFSETQ. The CDR3 sequence: CASSEGNYEQYF. Here the CDR3 DNA reads TGCGCCAGCAGCGAAGGAAATTACGAGCAGTACTTC.

The gene calls are TRBV28 and TRBJ2-7; 9 bases align to TRBD1. The junction had 16 bases not matched to a gene; V was cut back by 6 bases and J by 7 bases. Germline CDR1 is MDHEN and CDR2 is SYDVKM. The length of the CDR3 is 16 residues. In DNA, the CDR3 is TGTGCCAGCAGCGTTACCCCGGGACAGGGTCCGGGGGAGCAGTACTTC. Translating gives CASSVTPGQGPGEQYF.

This chain links TRBV7-8 with TRBJ1-4; D not certain. This CDR3 spans 15 amino acids. Germline V gene sequence: CDR1 SGHVS, CDR2 FQNEAQ. V lost 4 bases and J lost 7, with 16 bases in between. CDR3 in DNA: TGTGCCAGCAGCTGGAGCGAGATCCGAGGTGAAAAACTGTTTTTT. It translates to CASSWSEIRGEKLFF.

J is TRBJ2-1 and V is TRBV7-2, with TRBD2 as a possible D gene (6 bases). Per germline, CDR1 SGHTA and CDR2 FQGNSA. Trimming shortened V by 4 bases and J by 6 bases, and 10 bases separated the two germline ends. The CDR3 has 13 residues. The CDR3 region is CASSSGTVNEQFF. As DNA, the CDR3 is TGTGCCAGCAGCTCGGGGACTGTCAATGAGCAGTTCTTC. The complete variable domain, with remaining parts taken from reference TRBV7-2 and TRBJ2-1, reads GAGVSQSPSNKVTEKGKDVELRCDPISGHTALYWYRQSLGQGLEFLIYFQGNSAPDKSGLPSDRFSAERTGGSVSTLTIQRTQQEDSAVYLCASSSGTVNEQFFGPGTRLTVL.

The rearrangement joins TRBV7-3 to TRBJ2-3; D not certain. V lost 5 bases and J lost 4, with 13 bases in between. In germline, CDR1 is SGHTA, CDR2 FQGTGA. The CDR3 totals 14 residues. CDR3 in DNA: TGTGCCAGCAGCCCCATCGGTCGGCCAGATACGCAGTATTTT. This gives the protein CASSPIGRPDTQYF.

The chain employs TRBV25-1 and TRBJ1-2; 8 positions agree with TRBD1. The length of the CDR3 is 14 residues. Germline V gene data show CDR1 as MGHDK and CDR2 as SYGVNS. The V gene end was trimmed by 4 bases and the J gene end by 2 bases; junction bases not matched to a gene: 3. CDR3 sequence: CASSGDRGNYGYTF. CDR3 DNA: TGTGCCAGCAGTGGCGACAGGGGAAACTATGGCTACACCTTC.

The V call is TRBV28, the J call TRBJ2-7, with a tentative D call TRBD1 (6 bases). Germline V CDR1 and CDR2: MDHEN, SYDVKM. V lost 3 bases to trimming and J lost 2 bases, with 11 bases between them. The CDR3 runs 14 residues. CDR3 coding DNA: TGTGCCAGCAGTTTTAGGACAGCTACCTACGAGCAGTACTTC. Its protein is CASSFRTATYEQYF.

The chain has TRBV6-2 or TRBV6-3 and TRBJ2-1, with 10 bases fitting TRBD2. J gave up 9 bases and V 6 bases, and 14 bases lay outside the gene matches. The CDR3 length is 16 residues. Germline values: CDR1 MNHEY, CDR2 SVGEGT. The CDR3 loop is CASSEPSGRASFEQFF. The CDR3 region has the DNA TGTGCCAGCAGCGAGCCAAGCGGGAGGGCCTCATTTGAGCAGTTCTTC.

The V gene is TRBV7-9, the J gene TRBJ1-4; D is perhaps TRBD1 (5 bases). Trimming removed 4 bases at V and 6 bases at J, with 12 bases between. This CDR3 has 14 amino acids. Germline V gene lookup returns CDR1 SEHNR and CDR2 FQNEAQ (reference sequence). DNA of the CDR3: TGTGCCAGCAGCTCCGGGGACGGCTATGAAAAACTGTTTTTT. Translation gives CASSSGDGYEKLFF.

This clone was observed a single time. The chain combines TRBV6-5 with TRBJ1-1, with D tentatively TRBD1 (5 bases). The germline V and J ends were trimmed by 5 bases and 10 bases, with 11 bases remaining between them. CDR1 is MNHEY, CDR2 SVGAGI, per germline. The CDR3 length is 11 residues. The CDR3 sequence: CASSQEGRAFF. CDR3 in DNA: TGTGCCAGCAGTCAGGAGGGGAGAGCTTTCTTT.

V is TRBV12-3 or TRBV12-4 and J is TRBJ1-1; TRBD1 is a possible D gene (6 bases). The V end lost 6 bases, the J end lost 1 base, and 9 bases lay between the germline ends. The CDR3 length is 13 residues. The CDR3 loop reads CASRKQGNTEAFF. CDR3 DNA sequence: TGTGCCAGCAGAAAACAGGGGAACACTGAAGCTTTCTTT.

The genes are TRBV5-6 and TRBJ2-1; 9 bases are a match to TRBD2. From germline, CDR1 is SGHDT and CDR2 YYEEEE. This CDR3 comprises 17 residues. Unmatched junction bases numbered 9, after V lost 0 bases and J lost 5 bases. CDR3 residues: CASSLVTSGTGNNEQFF. CDR3 in DNA: TGTGCCAGCAGCTTGGTGACTAGCGGAACCGGAAACAATGAGCAGTTCTTC.